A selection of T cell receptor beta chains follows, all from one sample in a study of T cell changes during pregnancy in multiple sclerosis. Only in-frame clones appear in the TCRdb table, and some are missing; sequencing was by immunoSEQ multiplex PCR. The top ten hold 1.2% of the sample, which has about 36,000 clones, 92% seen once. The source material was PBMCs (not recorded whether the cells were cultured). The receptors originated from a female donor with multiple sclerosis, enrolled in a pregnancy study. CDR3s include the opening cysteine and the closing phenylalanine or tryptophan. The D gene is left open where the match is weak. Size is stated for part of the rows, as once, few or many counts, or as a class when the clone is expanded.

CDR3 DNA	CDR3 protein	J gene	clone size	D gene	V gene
TGTGCCAGCAGTGAACGGAGCGGAGAGACCCAGTACTTC	CASSERSGETQYF	TRBJ2-5	-	-	TRBV7-6
TGTGCCAGCAGTGAACCGGGACAGGGGGCCTACGAGCAGTACTTC	CASSEPGQGAYEQYF	TRBJ2-7	-	TRBD1	TRBV6-1
TGCGCCAGCAGCCGCACAGGGGGAACCGCTGAAGCTTTCTTT	CASSRTGGTAEAFF	TRBJ1-1	-	TRBD1	TRBV5-1
TGTGCCAGCAGTGACTCAGGAACCGGGGAGCTGTTTTTT	CASSDSGTGELFF	TRBJ2-2	medium-sized	-	TRBV6-4
TGTGCCTGGAGTTCCGGGAAAGGGCTAGATACGCAGTATTTT	CAWSSGKGLDTQYF	TRBJ2-3	-	-	TRBV30
TGTGCCATCACGGACAGGGGAGGGGAGCAGTACTTC	CAITDRGGEQYF	TRBJ2-7	-	TRBD1	TRBV10-3
TGCGCCAGCAGTGAGTCTCGGGAGCAGTTCTTC	CASSESREQFF	TRBJ2-1	-	-	TRBV10-2
TGTGCCAGCAGTAACCGTGGGACTCAAGATACGCAGTATTTT	CASSNRGTQDTQYF	TRBJ2-3	-	-	TRBV2
TGCGCCAGCAGCCAAGATAGCACGGAAGGGGACACAAAGGAGCTGCCAGCCACTGAAGCTTTCTTT	CASSQDSTEGDTKELPATEAFF	TRBJ1-1	-	-	TRBV4-1
TGTGCCAGCAGTGAACGGGGACAGGGCTCTGGAAACACCATATATTTT	CASSERGQGSGNTIYF	TRBJ1-3	once	TRBD1	TRBV25-1
TGTGCCAGCAGCTCGCCACGGAGTAATGAGCAGTTCTTC	CASSSPRSNEQFF	TRBJ2-1	-	-	TRBV5-4
TGTGCCAGCAGTGATACTAGCTCGTACAATGAGCAGTTCTTC	CASSDTSSYNEQFF	TRBJ2-1	-	-	TRBV2
TGTGCCAGCAGCCGCTCCGGGACAGGGGCCTACGAGCAGTACTTC	CASSRSGTGAYEQYF	TRBJ2-7	once	TRBD1	TRBV14
TGTGCCATCAATGAGGGACTGGCGAACACCGGGGAGCTGTTTTTT	CAINEGLANTGELFF	TRBJ2-2	-	-	TRBV10-3
TGTGCCAGCAGTAAACAGGGAGACACTGAAGCTTTCTTT	CASSKQGDTEAFF	TRBJ1-1	-	-	TRBV6-4
TGCGCCAGCAGCCAAGTCTGGCTAGCGGGAGATGGGGCCAACGTCCTGACTTTC	CASSQVWLAGDGANVLTF	TRBJ2-6	-	TRBD2	TRBV4-1
TGTGCCAGCAGCTTAGCGCTACTAGCGGGGGCCCTCTACGAGCAGTACTTC	CASSLALLAGALYEQYF	TRBJ2-7	-	TRBD2	TRBV7-2
TGTGCCAGCAGCCTAGAAGGGAGTAAAAACATTCAGTACTTC	CASSLEGSKNIQYF	TRBJ2-4	-	-	TRBV4-2
TGTGCCAGCAGCTCCCGGACTAGCGCGAAATCCTACAATGAGCAGTTCTTC	CASSSRTSAKSYNEQFF	TRBJ2-1	-	TRBD2	TRBV11-2
TGTGCCAGCAATGGAGTCCAAGAGACCCAGTACTTC	CASNGVQETQYF	TRBJ2-5	-	-	TRBV28
TGTGCCAGCAGCTTGCCTGGTGCGGGAGGTTTCCGCAATGAGCAGTTCTTC	CASSLPGAGGFRNEQFF	TRBJ2-1	once	TRBD2	TRBV5-4
TGTGCCAGCAGAGGGGTCGGGAAAAACATTCAGTACTTC	CASRGVGKNIQYF	TRBJ2-4	once	-	TRBV5-5
TGCAGCGTCGGGACAGGGTTAGGGAGTGAGCAGTTCTTC	CSVGTGLGSEQFF	TRBJ2-1	-	TRBD1	TRBV29-1
TGTGCCAGCAGTGAACGTAGGAGCTCCTACGAGCAGTACTTC	CASSERRSSYEQYF	TRBJ2-7	once	-	TRBV2
TGTGCCAGCAGACGAAACGGGGCGGGACCCGGGGAGCTGTTTTTT	CASRRNGAGPGELFF	TRBJ2-2	-	-	TRBV6-5
TGTGCCAGCAGAGAGGGGAACTATGGCTACACCTTC	CASREGNYGYTF	TRBJ1-2	-	-	TRBV6-5
TGCGCCAGCAGTGAGGGAGGGCCGAATCAGCCCCAGCATTTT	CASSEGGPNQPQHF	TRBJ1-5	-	-	TRBV10-2
TGTGCTAGCAGCTTAGCGTCCAGGGAGGCCGGGGAGCTGTTTTTT	CASSLASREAGELFF	TRBJ2-2	-	-	TRBV7-7
TGTGCCAGCAGTTTCACAGTCTCCTACGAGCAGTACTTC	CASSFTVSYEQYF	TRBJ2-7	once	-	TRBV27
TGTGCCAGCAGCGCACACCTGGAGGGGGACAATGAGCAGTTCTTC	CASSAHLEGDNEQFF	TRBJ2-1	-	-	TRBV9
TGTGCCAGCAGCTCTAGCTTCGGGGACAATGAGCAGTTCTTC	CASSSSFGDNEQFF	TRBJ2-1	-	-	TRBV11-3
TGTGCCAGCTCACGTGCATGGAGGGGTTCCTACAATGAGCAGTTCTTC	CASSRAWRGSYNEQFF	TRBJ2-1	-	-	TRBV18
TGCAGCGTGGAACGGACAGGGGGCGGTCTAGAAGCTTTCTTT	CSVERTGGGLEAFF	TRBJ1-1	-	TRBD1	TRBV29-1
TGCGCCAGCAGCCAAACACAGGATCATTCCTACGAGCAGTACTTC	CASSQTQDHSYEQYF	TRBJ2-7	-	-	TRBV4-3
TGTGCCAGCAGCTTACACCACGGGACTAGCGTATACAATGAGCAGTTCTTC	CASSLHHGTSVYNEQFF	TRBJ2-1	-	TRBD2	TRBV7-2
TGTGCCAGTAGCCGCCGAACCGGGACACTGAACACTGAAGCTTTCTTT	CASSRRTGTLNTEAFF	TRBJ1-1	-	-	TRBV19
TGCACCAGCAGCCAAGAGGGACAGGGTAGTGCCGGGGAGCTGTTTTTT	CTSSQEGQGSAGELFF	TRBJ2-2	-	-	TRBV1
TGTGCCAGCAAACGGGGGAATGAGCAGTTCTTC	CASKRGNEQFF	TRBJ2-1	-	-	TRBV6-5
TGCGCCAGCAGCCAAGTGGTTAGGGTGAACACCGGGGAGCTGTTTTTT	CASSQVVRVNTGELFF	TRBJ2-2	few	-	TRBV4-1
TGTGCCTGGAGCGACGACAGGGGATATTACGAGCAGTACTTC	CAWSDDRGYYEQYF	TRBJ2-7	-	TRBD1	TRBV30
TGTGCCAGCAGCTCAACTCGGGACAGGGCCAGGCATGAGCAGTTCTTC	CASSSTRDRARHEQFF	TRBJ2-1	once	TRBD1	TRBV7-2
TGTGCCAGCAGCCGGGGAATTCCTAATGGCTACACCTTC	CASSRGIPNGYTF	TRBJ1-2	once	-	TRBV6-1
TGTGCCAGTCGAAAAGTTACAGATACGCAGTATTTT	CASRKVTDTQYF	TRBJ2-3	-	-	TRBV6-6
TGTGCCACCAGCAGACTAGCGGGAAGGTTCGGCACAGATACGCAGTATTTT	CATSRLAGRFGTDTQYF	TRBJ2-3	-	TRBD2	TRBV15
TGCAGCGTCCGACCCCTGACAGCCACAACTAATGAAAAACTGTTTTTT	CSVRPLTATTNEKLFF	TRBJ1-4	-	-	TRBV29-1
TGCGCCAGCAGCCCCCGACCAGAAACCGGGGAGCTGTTTTTT	CASSPRPETGELFF	TRBJ2-2	-	-	TRBV10-1
TGTGCCAGTAGTTGGCAGGGCGGCACTGAAGCTTTCTTT	CASSWQGGTEAFF	TRBJ1-1	-	-	TRBV19
TGTGCCAGCAGCTTAGGGCAGGGGGGGGACATTCAGTACTTC	CASSLGQGGDIQYF	TRBJ2-4	once	-	TRBV11-3
TGCGCCAGCAGCTACAGCGGGCTGAACACTGAAGCTTTCTTT	CASSYSGLNTEAFF	TRBJ1-1	-	-	TRBV4-1
TGTGCCAGCAGCTCCGAGACAGGGCTCTCCTACGAGCAGTACTTC	CASSSETGLSYEQYF	TRBJ2-7	-	TRBD1	TRBV7-8
TGCGCCAGCAGCCAAGTGGGTCGAGCCTACGAGCAGTACTTC	CASSQVGRAYEQYF	TRBJ2-7	-	-	TRBV4-1
TGTGCCAGCAGCTACGGAGCGGGGTACGAAGAGACCCAGTACTTC	CASSYGAGYEETQYF	TRBJ2-5	-	TRBD2	TRBV7-9
TGTGCCAGCAGTGATCCACGACTAGCGGGAGGATCGGTCACCGGGGAGCTGTTTTTT	CASSDPRLAGGSVTGELFF	TRBJ2-2	-	TRBD2	TRBV2
TGTGCCAGCAGGACTAGCGGGGGCACAGATACGCAGTATTTT	CASRTSGGTDTQYF	TRBJ2-3	-	TRBD2	TRBV2